This TCR beta chain stems from a study of cytomegalovirus exposure and HLA in healthy donors. With 60 Vbeta and 13 Jbeta primers, the PCR was carried out. In the authors' workflow: An analysis that came later counted roughly 87 million unique TCR beta chains, around 12 million shared. Here immunoSEQ multiplex PCR was the method, and the copy in TCRdb shows in-frame clones only, minus some. V and J calls and clone size are those listed in that table; D and trimming were worked out from the DNA. The sample shows fewer than 200,000 clones, 82% of them seen only once. Notes on the study in general: Reportedly, a later analysis found an Asian-associated ancestry cluster had fewer N-insertions than the roughly 700-donor mean. Most of the CMV-associated TCR beta chains (in a later analysis) appeared to be HLA-restricted.

This clone turned up a few times. The antigen is unknown. The J segment lost 4 bases and the V segment lost 4 bases, leaving 4 bases of the junction unmatched. CDR1 is SGHTA and CDR2 is FQGTGA in the germline V gene. The CDR3 is 15 amino acids. This TCR derives from a girl aged 2 to 9 in good health and CMV-seropositive. The chain combines TRBV7-3 with TRBJ2-1; 10 bases are shared with TRBD1. Sequenced input: PBMCs. The CDR3 loop reads CASSWGTGEYNEQFF. CDR3 bases: TGTGCCAGCAGCTGGGGGACAGGGGAATACAATGAGCAGTTCTTC.